What follows are 17 T cell receptor beta chains derived from one specimen sequenced in a study of control samples from healthy donors and cancer patients. This table comes from immunoSEQ multiplex PCR, and its TCRdb copy is limited to in-frame clones, with some not included. The sample has tens of thousands of clones; about 88% are singletons. The material sequenced was blood. Receptors were obtained from a woman aged 45-65 years in good health.

The gene calls are TRBV29-1 and TRBJ1-2; TRBD1 aligns across 7 bases. Germline assignment: CDR1 SQVTM and CDR2 ANQGSEA. J was trimmed by 3 bases and V by 7 bases; bases with no gene match: 8. The CDR3 is 13 amino acids. The CDR3 DNA follows: TGCAGCGCCTGGGAACAGGGGTACTATGGCTACACCTTC. Amino acid sequence: CSAWEQGYYGYTF.

The genes are TRBV5-6 and TRBJ2-1, with D perhaps matching TRBD1 or TRBD2 (6 bases each). This CDR3 comprises 14 residues. V was shortened by 0 bases and J by 9 bases, with 13 bases between the two germline ends. The germline V gene has CDR1 SGHDT and CDR2 YYEEEE. CDR3 residues: CASSLEPGAPEQFF. CDR3 nucleotide sequence: TGTGCCAGCAGCTTGGAGCCGGGGGCTCCTGAGCAGTTCTTC. The entire variable domain, with the rest obtained from reference TRBV5-6 and TRBJ2-1, is as follows: DAGVTQSPTHLIKTRGQQVTLRCSPKSGHDTVSWYQQALGQGPQFIFQYYEEEERQRGNFPDRFSGHQFPNYSSELNVNALLLGDSALYLCASSLEPGAPEQFFGPGTRLTVL.

The chain employs TRBV5-1 and TRBJ2-7, with 10 positions matching TRBD1. With 3 bases clipped from V and 7 bases from J, the junction kept 7 bases outside the gene matches. In germline, CDR1 is SGHRS, CDR2 YFSETQ. This CDR3 has 14 amino acids. In DNA, the CDR3 is TGCGCCAGCAGCTGGACAGGGGGGATGAATGAGCAGTACTTC. This encodes CASSWTGGMNEQYF.

The chain links TRBV27 to TRBJ1-4, with TRBD1 as a possible D gene (5 bases). The CDR3 is made up of 14 amino acids. The germline gives CDR1 MNHEY, CDR2 SMNVEV (reference sequence). V lost 3 bases and J 5 bases, leaving 10 bases between the germline ends. CDR3 region: CASSLAGLNEKLFF. The CDR3 DNA reads TGTGCCAGCAGTTTGGCAGGGCTGAATGAAAAACTGTTTTTT. Supplemented by reference TRBV27 and TRBJ1-4, the full variable domain reads EAQVTQNPRYLITVTGKKLTVTCSQNMNHEYMSWYRQDPGLGLRQIYYSMNVEVTDKGDVPEGYKVSRKEKRNFPLILESPSPNQTSLYFCASSLAGLNEKLFFGSGTQLSVL.

The chain carries TRBV5-8 and TRBJ1-1; D uncertain. V was shortened by 4 bases and J by 1 base, with 14 bases between the two germline ends. The CDR3 is 15 amino acids. CDR1 and CDR2 (germline): SGHTS, YDEGEE. The CDR3 coding sequence is TGTGCCAGCAGCCCGTGGGAACGGTCGAACACTGAAGCTTTCTTT. This encodes CASSPWERSNTEAFF.

The chain has TRBV6-5 and TRBJ2-7; 7 nucleotides agree with TRBD1. This CDR3 has 14 residues. Germline V gene sequence: CDR1 MNHEY, CDR2 SVGAGI. The J segment lost 4 bases and the V segment lost 6 bases, leaving 9 bases of the junction unmatched. The CDR3 DNA reads as TGTGCCAGCAGACCCTGGGACAGCCTATACGAGCAGTACTTC. It specifies CASRPWDSLYEQYF.

The chain's CDR3 is CASSHPGHGNTEAFF. CDR3 nucleotide sequence: TGTGCCAGCAGCCACCCGGGACATGGGAACACTGAAGCTTTCTTT. The rearrangement joins TRBV7-9 to TRBJ1-1; tentatively, D is TRBD1 (6 bases). The V gene's germline CDR1 is SEHNR and CDR2 FQNEAQ (reference sequence). Trimming pared 5 bases from V and 1 base from J, leaving 14 bases between. CDR3 length: 15 residues.

This sequence joins TRBV6-1 and TRBJ1-6, with D possibly being TRBD1 (6 bases). In germline, CDR1 is MNHNS, CDR2 SASEGT. V shed 3 bases and J shed 9 bases, with 9 bases lying between them. CDR3 size: 13 residues. The DNA for the CDR3 is TGTGCCAGCAGTGACAGGGGAAGTTCACCCCTCCACTTT. Amino acids: CASSDRGSSPLHF.

The chain joins TRBV7-9 to TRBJ2-1; the D is unclear. Deletions cut 1 base from V and 8 bases from J, with 6 bases between. This CDR3 has 12 residues. Germline assignment: CDR1 SEHNR and CDR2 FQNEAQ (reference sequence). CDR3 DNA: TGTGCCAGCAGCTTAGTTGGGGATGAGCAGTTCTTC. Its protein product is CASSLVGDEQFF.

The chain links TRBV28 to TRBJ1-2; the D gene is possibly TRBD1 (5 bases). Per germline, CDR1 MDHEN and CDR2 SYDVKM. The CDR3 loop spans 14 amino acids. V lost 8 bases and J 8 bases, leaving 21 bases between the germline ends. This CDR3 is CASSPDRRRLGYTF. As DNA, the CDR3 is TGTGCCAGCTCCCCCGACAGACGAAGGTTGGGCTACACCTTC.

The chain employs TRBV12-5 and TRBJ1-3; TRBD1 agrees at 9 bases. With V trimmed by 1 base and J by 4 bases, 5 bases remained unmatched. Germline values: CDR1 LGHNT, CDR2 FRNRAP. CDR3 length: 16 amino acids. CDR3: CASGLGTGTGGNTIYF. As DNA, the CDR3 is TGTGCTAGTGGTTTGGGGACCGGGACAGGGGGAAACACCATATATTTT.

This clone appeared a single time. The rearrangement links TRBV2 to TRBJ2-1; no definite D call. V lost 11 bases, J lost 4 bases, and 15 bases lay in between. This CDR3 is 13 amino acids long. Germline V lookup: CDR1 SNHLY, CDR2 FYNNEI. Here the CDR3 DNA reads TGTGCCGATGTGGACGGGCTTTACAATGAGCAGTTCTTC. Encoded protein: CADVDGLYNEQFF.

V usage is TRBV6-1 and J usage is TRBJ1-2, with D possibly TRBD1 on 5 matching bases. V shed 2 bases and J shed 2 bases, with 9 bases lying between them. Germline CDR1 is MNHNS and CDR2 is SASEGT. The CDR3 is 14 residues long. The CDR3 DNA follows: TGTGCCAGCAGTGAAACAACAGGCAACTATGGCTACACCTTC. This encodes CASSETTGNYGYTF.

V and J are TRBV6-6 and TRBJ1-2; D remains unclear. Trimming left V 2 bases short and J 5 bases short, with 18 bases between. Germline assignment: CDR1 MNHNY and CDR2 SVGAGI (reference sequence). The CDR3 consists of 16 residues. The CDR3: CASSYGTTGLTYGYTF. The CDR3 coding sequence is TGTGCCAGCAGTTACGGAACAACGGGCCTAACTTATGGCTACACCTTC.

This rearrangement joins TRBV30 to TRBJ1-2; 9 bases agree with TRBD1. CDR3 length equals 12 residues. Germline lookup yields CDR1 GTSNPN and CDR2 SVGIG (reference sequence). Trimming took 8 bases from V and 5 from J; bases not matched to a gene: 6. As DNA, the CDR3 is TGTGCCCATTCCGGGACAGGGTATGGCTACACCTTC. Protein: CAHSGTGYGYTF.

The genes are TRBV4-1 and TRBJ1-1; weak D call: TRBD1 (6 bases). V was cut by 1 base and J by 4 bases, with 10 bases left in between. The CDR3 runs to 14 residues. CDR1 is MGHRA and CDR2 is YSYEKL in the germline V gene. CDR3 amino acids: CASSQATGSTEAFF. CDR3 nucleotides: TGCGCCAGCAGCCAAGCAACAGGGTCCACTGAAGCTTTCTTT.

The chain uses TRBV2 and TRBJ1-5; unclear D gene. CDR1 and CDR2 (germline): SNHLY, FYNNEI. V lost 4 bases, J lost 3 bases, and 7 bases lay in between. CDR3 length: 13 residues. As DNA, the CDR3 is TGTGCCAGCAGTGTCGAGGACAATCAGCCCCAGCATTTT. Its translation: CASSVEDNQPQHF. Full variable domain (missing parts from reference TRBV2 and TRBJ1-5): EPEVTQTPSHQVTQMGQEVILRCVPISNHLYFYWYRQILGQKVEFLVSFYNNEISEKSEIFDDQFSVERPDGSNFTLKIRSTKLEDSAMYFCASSVEDNQPQHFGDGTRLSIL.